Presented here are 10 T cell receptor beta chains from one specimen sequenced in a study of shared clonotypes between healthy human individuals. Sequencing was performed with immunoSEQ multiplex PCR; in TCRdb, only in-frame clones are kept and a portion is missing. The data show under 600,000 clones, around 97% seen once. Material for sequencing was naive CD4+ T cells sorted from blood. As to subset: CD45RA+ positively selected. The receptors here all came from a woman aged 25-40 years in good health.

This clone was counted once. This chain joins TRBV6-1 and TRBJ2-7; no firm D call. Germline lookup yields CDR1 MNHNS and CDR2 SASEGT. There are 15 residues in the CDR3. V gave up 1 base and J gave up 2 bases, with 12 bases separating them. CDR3 in amino acids: CASSEGKGFAYEQYF. CDR3 sequence (DNA): TGTGCCAGCAGTGAAGGTAAGGGTTTTGCCTACGAGCAGTACTTC.

CDR3 sequence: CASTTFRDRGQVGELFF. The CDR3 coding sequence is TGTGCCAGTACCACTTTCCGGGACAGGGGGCAGGTCGGGGAGCTGTTTTTT. This chain links TRBV19 with TRBJ2-2, with 12 bases that match TRBD1. The CDR3 has 17 amino acids. Germline V gene sequence: CDR1 LNHDA, CDR2 SQIVND (reference sequence). With V trimmed by 7 bases and J by 7 bases, 13 bases remained unmatched.

This chain links TRBV10-3 with TRBJ2-1; possibly TRBD2 for D (5 bases). The CDR3 spans 16 residues. CDR1 and CDR2 (germline): ENHRY, SYGVKD. V was trimmed by 4 bases and J by 5 bases, leaving 18 bases between them. The CDR3 sequence: CAISGLLERSHNEQFF. CDR3 coding DNA: TGTGCCATCAGTGGGTTATTGGAGCGGAGCCACAATGAGCAGTTCTTC.

The chain's CDR3 is CASRTDRGGEKLFF. CDR3 bases: TGTGCCAGCAGAACGGACAGGGGTGGCGAAAAACTGTTTTTT. The chain combines TRBV7-9 with TRBJ1-4; 9 bases are a match to TRBD1. The CDR3 contains 14 residues. V lost 6 bases to trimming and J lost 8 bases; unmatched junction nucleotides: 7. Germline values: CDR1 SEHNR, CDR2 FQNEAQ (reference sequence).

The J gene is TRBJ2-7, the V gene TRBV28; D is perhaps TRBD1 or TRBD2 (5 bases each). Trimming cost V 4 bases and J 4 bases, with 11 bases left between them. Germline loops: CDR1 MDHEN, CDR2 SYDVKM. This CDR3 spans 13 amino acids. CDR3 DNA sequence: TGTGCCAGCAGTTCAGGGAGATATTACGAGCAGTACTTC. Translating it yields CASSSGRYYEQYF.

This sequence joins TRBV7-9 and TRBJ2-4; perhaps TRBD1 as D (6 bases). Trimming pared 5 bases from V and 0 bases from J, leaving 17 bases between. The CDR3 contains 17 residues. Germline assignment: CDR1 SEHNR and CDR2 FQNEAQ (reference sequence). The CDR3 DNA reads TGTGCCAGCAGCGGACCAACAGGGCAACTAGCCAAAAACATTCAGTACTTC. Translating it yields CASSGPTGQLAKNIQYF.

This chain joins TRBV30 and TRBJ2-7, with D perhaps matching TRBD1 or TRBD2 (5 bases each). Trimming cost V 3 bases and J 6 bases, with 18 bases left between them. CDR3 length: 14 residues. Germline V gene sequence: CDR1 GTSNPN, CDR2 SVGIG (reference sequence). CDR3 protein: CAWSPGRRSGEQYF. Written as DNA, the CDR3 is TGTGCCTGGAGCCCGGGACGCCGGTCGGGCGAGCAGTACTTC.

With regard to this clone: One end of the junction is discordant with germline, which a read error may explain. This chain uses TRBV28 with TRBJ2-5, with TRBD1 matching over 9 bases. Germline V gene lookup returns CDR1 MDHEN and CDR2 SYDVKM. This CDR3 is 16 amino acids long. CDR3 region: CASSLWGQGSQEAQYF. The CDR3 bases are TGTGCCAGCAGTTTATGGGGACAGGGTAGCCAAGAGGCCCAGTACTTC.

The V and J genes are TRBV28 and TRBJ2-1; D uncertain. Looked up from germline, CDR1 is MDHEN and CDR2 is SYDVKM. The CDR3 runs 15 residues. The V gene lost 6 bases and the J gene lost 0 bases, with 12 bases spanning the gap. The CDR3 spells CASRSGVGSYNEQFF. Here the CDR3 DNA reads TGTGCCAGCAGATCCGGCGTAGGCTCCTACAATGAGCAGTTCTTC.

The J gene is TRBJ2-5, the V gene TRBV28, with D maybe TRBD2 (5 bases). The end of the DNA is better explained by TRBJ2-7, so the J call may be wrong. This CDR3 has 14 residues. In germline, CDR1 is MDHEN, CDR2 SYDVKM. This CDR3 is CASSFPGLGGEQYF. CDR3 sequence (DNA): TGTGCCAGCAGTTTCCCCGGGCTTGGAGGCGAGCAGTACTTC.